This T cell receptor (beta chain) appears in the sequencing data of a study of T cell changes during pregnancy in multiple sclerosis. Libraries were prepared by immunoSEQ multiplex PCR; TCRdb keeps only in-frame clonotypes and omits some of them. Among approximately 46,000 clones, 90% were seen once, and the ten largest hold approximately 4.9%. Trimming took 4 bases from V and 4 from J, leaving 11 bases between them. The CDR3 covers 13 residues. CDR1 is SGHDT, CDR2 YYEEEE, per germline. Here the sequenced sample was peripheral blood, taken after pregnancy. This rearrangement joins TRBV5-6 to TRBJ1-1, with D uncertain. This TCR was recovered from a female donor in good health, enrolled as a control in a pregnancy study. CDR3 coding DNA: TGTGCCAGCAGCACTGACACGGCCACTGAAGCTTTCTTT. It yields the protein CASSTDTATEAFF. The full variable domain, rest sourced from reference TRBV5-6 and TRBJ1-1, is DAGVTQSPTHLIKTRGQQVTLRCSPKSGHDTVSWYQQALGQGPQFIFQYYEEEERQRGNFPDRFSGHQFPNYSSELNVNALLLGDSALYLCASSTDTATEAFFGQGTRLTVV.